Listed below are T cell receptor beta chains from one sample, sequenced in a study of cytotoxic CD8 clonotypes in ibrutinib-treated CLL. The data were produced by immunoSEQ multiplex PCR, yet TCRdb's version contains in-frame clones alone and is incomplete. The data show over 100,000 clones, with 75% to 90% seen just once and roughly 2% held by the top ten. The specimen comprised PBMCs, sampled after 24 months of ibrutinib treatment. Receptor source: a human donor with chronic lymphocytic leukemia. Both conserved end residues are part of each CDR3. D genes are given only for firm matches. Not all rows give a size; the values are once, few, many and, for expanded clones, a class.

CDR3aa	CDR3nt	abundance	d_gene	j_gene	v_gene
CASSRQLAGGRRNEQFF	TGTGCCAGCAGCCGTCAACTAGCGGGGGGGCGGAGGAATGAGCAGTTCTTC	NA	TRBD2	TRBJ2-1	TRBV7-2
CASSHPGETQYF	TGCGCCAGCAGCCACCCCGGGGAGACCCAGTACTTC	many	NA	TRBJ2-5	TRBV4-1
CASSPRAGRFVGELFF	TGTGCCAGCAGTCCCCGGGCAGGGAGGTTCGTCGGGGAGCTGTTTTTT	once	NA	TRBJ2-2	TRBV6-6
CASTPGGADPGELFF	TGCGCCAGCACTCCAGGGGGCGCAGATCCTGGGGAGCTGTTTTTT	NA	TRBD1	TRBJ2-2	TRBV4-1
CASSLPSYEQYF	TGTGCCAGCAGCCTTCCTTCCTACGAGCAGTACTTC	NA	NA	TRBJ2-7	TRBV7-2
CASSPGQFTDTQYF	TGTGCCAGTAGCCCGGGACAGTTCACAGATACGCAGTATTTT	NA	TRBD1	TRBJ2-3	TRBV19
CASSGRQGAGANVLTF	TGTGCCAGCAGCGGACGACAGGGGGCTGGGGCCAACGTCCTGACTTTC	NA	TRBD1	TRBJ2-6	TRBV9
CASSSHPVGTNEQFF	TGTGCCAGCAGTTCTCACCCTGTCGGGACCAATGAGCAGTTCTTC	NA	NA	TRBJ2-1	TRBV6-6
CASSVTQGRAFF	TGTGCCAGCAGTGTCACACAGGGACGAGCTTTCTTT	NA	NA	TRBJ1-1	TRBV2
CASSTRQGISYNEQFF	TGTGCCAGCAGCACTCGCCAAGGGATTTCCTACAATGAGCAGTTCTTC	NA	NA	TRBJ2-1	TRBV7-2
CASSQDRQRRGYTF	TGTGCCAGCAGCCAAGATCGGCAGAGGAGAGGCTACACCTTC	NA	NA	TRBJ1-2	TRBV14
CASSLKGSNTEAFF	TGTGCCAGCAGCTTAAAAGGGAGTAACACTGAAGCTTTCTTT	NA	NA	TRBJ1-1	TRBV7-9
CASSFGGLTVEQYF	TGTGCCAGCAGCTTTGGCGGGCTCACGGTCGAGCAGTACTTC	NA	NA	TRBJ2-7	TRBV7-2
CASSSTGFSEAFF	TGTGCCAGCAGCTCTACAGGGTTCTCTGAAGCTTTCTTT	NA	NA	TRBJ1-1	TRBV11-2
CASSGASTEAFF	TGTGCCAGTTCAGGGGCGAGCACTGAAGCTTTCTTT	once	NA	TRBJ1-1	TRBV28
CASSSPRGAGGREQYF	TGTGCCAGCAGCTCGCCACGGGGGGCGGGAGGGCGTGAGCAGTACTTC	NA	TRBD2	TRBJ2-7	TRBV7-2
CASSFRGSYNEQFF	TGTGCCAGCAGCTTTCGGGGGTCCTACAATGAGCAGTTCTTC	NA	NA	TRBJ2-1	TRBV11-2
CAISGGRGTTNEKLFF	TGTGCCATCAGTGGTGGCAGGGGCACAACTAATGAAAAACTGTTTTTT	NA	NA	TRBJ1-4	TRBV10-3
CASSPFTDTQYF	TGTGCCAGCTCCCCATTCACAGATACGCAGTATTTT	NA	NA	TRBJ2-3	TRBV11-2
CASSRSRVVTAGGEQFF	TGTGCCAGCAGTCGATCCCGGGTGGTTACTGCTGGGGGTGAGCAGTTCTTC	NA	NA	TRBJ2-1	TRBV27
CASSGADRASYEQYF	TGTGCCAGCAGTGGGGCCGACAGGGCCTCCTACGAGCAGTACTTC	NA	TRBD1	TRBJ2-7	TRBV6-5
CASSLRDTYEQYF	TGTGCCAGCAGCTTAAGGGACACCTACGAGCAGTACTTC	once	NA	TRBJ2-7	TRBV7-2
CASLPGGLNTEAFF	TGTGCCAGCCTACCGGGAGGCTTGAACACTGAAGCTTTCTTT	NA	NA	TRBJ1-1	TRBV28
CATTGRGNTIYF	TGTGCCACTACAGGGCGGGGAAACACCATATATTTT	NA	NA	TRBJ1-3	TRBV10-3
CASSLTGDQPQHF	TGTGCCAGCAGCTTGACAGGAGATCAGCCCCAGCATTTT	NA	NA	TRBJ1-5	TRBV5-5
CASRQGRRNEQFF	TGCGCCAGCAGACAGGGCCGACGGAATGAGCAGTTCTTC	NA	NA	TRBJ2-1	TRBV23-1
CALGGREAGELFF	TGTGCTCTCGGGGGCAGGGAGGCCGGGGAGCTGTTTTTT	NA	NA	TRBJ2-2	TRBV10-3
CASTQGQNTEAFF	TGTGCCAGCACCCAGGGTCAGAACACTGAAGCTTTCTTT	NA	NA	TRBJ1-1	TRBV6-5
CASSLRPLAEGTNEQFF	TGTGCCAGCAGCTTGAGACCTCTAGCGGAGGGGACCAATGAGCAGTTCTTC	NA	TRBD2	TRBJ2-1	TRBV7-9
CASSDRGRADTQYF	TGTGCCAGCAGTGACAGGGGGCGAGCAGATACGCAGTATTTT	NA	TRBD1	TRBJ2-3	TRBV6-5
CATVGHTEAFF	TGTGCCACGGTGGGGCACACTGAAGCTTTCTTT	few	NA	TRBJ1-1	TRBV2
CASSPSRETQYF	TGTGCCAGCTCACCATCCAGGGAGACCCAGTACTTC	NA	NA	TRBJ2-5	TRBV18
CASSLRRGYEQYF	TGTGCCAGCAGCTTGAGACGGGGTTACGAGCAGTACTTC	NA	NA	TRBJ2-7	TRBV7-2
CASRRRDGLSSYEQYF	TGTGCCAGCAGACGCCGGGACGGTTTAAGCTCCTACGAGCAGTACTTC	NA	NA	TRBJ2-7	TRBV7-2
CASTTDGGGNQPQHF	TGTGCCAGCACCACCGACGGTGGGGGCAATCAGCCCCAGCATTTT	NA	NA	TRBJ1-5	TRBV7-9
CASSVPPTGGGKDTQYF	TGTGCCAGCAGCGTCCCCCCCACCGGGGGGGGGAAAGATACGCAGTATTTT	NA	TRBD2	TRBJ2-3	TRBV9
CASSRRTLAGGRGQETQYF	TGCGCCAGCAGCCGAAGGACCCTAGCGGGGGGGAGAGGCCAAGAGACCCAGTACTTC	NA	TRBD2	TRBJ2-5	TRBV4-1
CSVEISSFGTGLQYSNQPQHF	TGCAGCGTTGAGATCAGCTCATTCGGGACAGGGCTGCAATATAGCAATCAGCCCCAGCATTTT	NA	TRBD1	TRBJ1-5	TRBV29-1
CASSPGTSGGTTDTQYF	TGTGCCAGCTCACCTGGGACTAGCGGGGGGACCACAGATACGCAGTATTTT	NA	TRBD2	TRBJ2-3	TRBV18
CASSSSVAGRKKTQYF	TGTGCCAGCAGCTCTAGCGTAGCTGGGAGGAAAAAGACCCAGTACTTC	NA	NA	TRBJ2-5	TRBV7-2
CASSGARGGLSYEQYF	TGTGCCAGCAGTGGGGCGAGGGGGGGCCTCTCCTACGAGCAGTACTTC	NA	NA	TRBJ2-7	TRBV25-1
CASAEQVNTEAFF	TGTGCTAGTGCAGAACAGGTGAACACTGAAGCTTTCTTT	few	NA	TRBJ1-1	TRBV12-5
CAASGGTEAFF	TGTGCCGCATCAGGGGGGACTGAAGCTTTCTTT	NA	TRBD1	TRBJ1-1	TRBV6-5
CASSFKGGNYEQYF	TGTGCCAGCAGTTTCAAGGGGGGCAACTACGAGCAGTACTTC	NA	NA	TRBJ2-7	TRBV27
CASSPGLNTETQYF	TGTGCCAGCAGCCCGGGACTAAACACAGAGACCCAGTACTTC	NA	TRBD2	TRBJ2-5	TRBV9
CASSQVAGGPYNEQFF	TGTGCCAGCAGCCAAGTGGCGGGAGGGCCTTACAATGAGCAGTTCTTC	NA	TRBD2	TRBJ2-1	TRBV11-3
CASRSGGPYEQYF	TGTGCCAGCAGGTCCGGGGGACCCTACGAGCAGTACTTC	NA	NA	TRBJ2-7	TRBV2
CASSEPGVTQETQYF	TGTGCCAGCAGTGAACCGGGGGTTACCCAAGAGACCCAGTACTTC	once	NA	TRBJ2-5	TRBV25-1
CASSFTPNNEKLFF	TGTGCCAGCAGCTTCACCCCCAATAATGAAAAACTGTTTTTT	NA	NA	TRBJ1-4	TRBV7-9
CAWSVYRDRQNQPQHF	TGTGCCTGGAGTGTATACCGGGACAGACAGAATCAGCCCCAGCATTTT	NA	TRBD1	TRBJ1-5	TRBV30